Here is one T cell receptor (beta chain) with its context. Tagging with unique molecular identifiers was a feature of the TCR beta cDNA libraries. Each sample of about 0.95 to 11 million input T cells yielded about 500,000 cDNA molecules, so each molecule approximated one T cell. Using its own MiXCR run on the PCR reads, TCRdb lists one record per CDR3 protein. This table has roughly 540,000 distinct CDR3 sequences, 30% to 40% appearing once. This sample was taken from a study of post-analysis software for immune sequencing data. The receptor was derived from a girl under 18 with multiple sclerosis. Sequenced input: blood.

CDR3 region: CASSLLPGSTDTQYF. The CDR3 coding sequence is TGTGCCAGCAGCTTATTGCCAGGAAGCACAGATACGCAGTATTTT. This chain links TRBV7-9 with TRBJ2-3; D call uncertain. Per the germline V gene, CDR1 is SEHNR and CDR2 is FQNEAQ (reference sequence). This CDR3 spans 15 amino acids. V was trimmed by 2 bases and J by 0 bases, leaving 9 bases between them.